Listed below are T cell receptor beta chains from one sample, sequenced in a study of control samples from healthy donors and cancer patients. Using immunoSEQ multiplex PCR, the repertoire was profiled, and TCRdb retains in-frame clones only, with some absent. Of 100,000 to 150,000 clones listed, 87% are singletons. The sequenced sample consisted of blood. The source of these receptors is a man in his sixties in good health. The CDR3 runs from the conserved cysteine through the conserved F or W. The D gene is left open where the match is weak. Clone size appears in some rows only: once, few, many, or a class for an expanded clone.

D,V,J,size,CDR3,DNA
TRBD1,TRBV28,TRBJ2-3,-,CASSSQGGRGRVTQYF,TGTGCCAGCAGTTCCCAAGGGGGCAGGGGCCGTGTTACGCAGTATTTT
-,TRBV28,TRBJ2-7,-,CASSSRDNIYEQYF,TGTGCCAGCAGCTCTCGGGACAACATCTACGAGCAGTACTTC
TRBD2,TRBV28,TRBJ2-3,-,CASSPSGGPTDTQYF,TGTGCCAGCAGTCCGAGCGGGGGACCCACAGATACGCAGTATTTT
TRBD2,TRBV7-2,TRBJ2-3,-,CASSLSGGTDTQYF,TGTGCCAGCAGCTTGAGCGGGGGGACAGATACGCAGTATTTT
-,TRBV7-9,TRBJ1-2,-,CASSSTTTYGYTF,TGTGCCAGCAGCTCGACAACGACCTATGGCTACACCTTC
TRBD1,TRBV28,TRBJ1-3,-,CASSFDRANTIYF,TGTGCCAGCAGTTTCGACAGGGCAAACACCATATATTTT
-,TRBV18,TRBJ1-4,-,CASSPSGQGFQKLFF,TGTGCCAGCTCACCATCTGGGCAGGGTTTCCAAAAACTGTTTTTT
TRBD1,TRBV6-5,TRBJ2-7,-,CASSYLTGGIYEQYF,TGTGCCAGCAGTTACTTGACAGGGGGTATCTACGAGCAGTACTTC
-,TRBV2,TRBJ1-1,-,CASRMGPMGAFF,TGTGCCAGCAGAATGGGACCTATGGGAGCTTTCTTT
-,TRBV28,TRBJ1-2,once,CASSLSLYGYTF,TGTGCCAGCAGTTTATCCCTATACGGCTACACCTTC
-,TRBV7-2,TRBJ1-6,once,CASSLAWGTNSPLHF,TGTGCCAGCAGCTTAGCGTGGGGAACTAATTCACCCCTCCACTTT
-,TRBV5-6,TRBJ2-1,-,CASSPDRFYNEQFF,TGTGCCAGCAGCCCTGACAGGTTCTACAATGAGCAGTTCTTC
TRBD1,TRBV5-1,TRBJ2-2,-,CASSLPTGVIGGELFF,TGCGCCAGCAGCCTCCCGACAGGGGTGATTGGCGGGGAGCTGTTTTTT
-,TRBV7-9,TRBJ2-7,-,CASSPDRYEQYF,TGTGCCAGCAGCCCCGACAGATACGAGCAGTACTTC
TRBD1,TRBV29-1,TRBJ2-3,-,CSGVGQASDTQYF,TGCAGCGGTGTGGGACAGGCCTCAGATACGCAGTATTTT
-,TRBV9,TRBJ1-6,-,CASSDTPGSPLHF,TGTGCCAGCAGCGATACCCCAGGTTCACCCCTCCACTTT
-,TRBV15,TRBJ1-2,once,CATSRVRAGVGYTF,TGTGCCACCAGCAGAGTTCGGGCAGGGGTCGGCTACACCTTC
-,TRBV12-3/TRBV12-4,TRBJ1-5,-,CASSLKQNQPQHF,TGTGCCAGCAGTCTAAAACAGAATCAGCCCCAGCATTTT
-,TRBV29-1,TRBJ1-2,once,CSVGQSTNYGYTF,TGCAGCGTTGGACAGAGTACTAACTATGGCTACACCTTC
TRBD1,TRBV18,TRBJ1-2,-,CASSSTGQAIDGYTF,TGTGCCAGCTCATCAACAGGACAGGCGATAGATGGCTACACCTTC